One and the same sample provided the 10 T cell receptor beta chains below, sequenced in a study of shared clonotypes between healthy human individuals. Here immunoSEQ multiplex PCR was the method, and the copy in TCRdb shows in-frame clones only, minus some. This sample has 600,000 to 700,000 clones; roughly 73% occur once, and the top ten carry around 2%. The sample comprised memory CD4+ T cells sorted from blood. Subset here: CD45RA-negative fraction. These TCRs come from a woman aged 30 to 39 in good health.

This clone was observed a handful of times. The V gene is TRBV28, the J gene TRBJ2-1; TRBD1 agrees at 8 bases. Per the germline V gene, CDR1 is MDHEN and CDR2 is SYDVKM. CDR3 length: 13 residues. Germline trimming cut 4 bases from V and 9 bases from J; bases unmatched to any gene: 5. The CDR3 sequence: CASSSGGLVEQFF. The DNA of the CDR3 is TGTGCCAGCAGTTCAGGGGGCCTGGTTGAGCAGTTCTTC.

The V call is TRBV4-1, the J call TRBJ1-1, with D unresolved. Germline-derived CDR1 and CDR2 are MGHRA and YSYEKL. The CDR3 has 14 amino acids. Trimming shortened V by 1 base and J by 4 bases, and 10 bases separated the two germline ends. CDR3 DNA: TGCGCCAGCAGCCAAGGACTACGGAGCACTGAAGCTTTCTTT. It yields the protein CASSQGLRSTEAFF.

The J gene is TRBJ2-3, the V gene TRBV5-1; D might be TRBD2 (6 bases). Germline V gene data show CDR1 as SGHRS and CDR2 as YFSETQ. CDR3 size: 14 residues. The ends were cut back, 4 bases at V and 0 bases at J, with 9 bases in the middle. CDR3 sequence: CASSIGTSTDTQYF. Here the CDR3 DNA reads TGCGCCAGCAGCATCGGGACTAGCACAGATACGCAGTATTTT.

The chain employs TRBV4-1 and TRBJ2-3; possible D gene TRBD2, 6 bases. In germline, CDR1 is MGHRA, CDR2 YSYEKL. V was trimmed by 3 bases and J by 8 bases, leaving 9 bases between them. CDR3 length equals 12 residues. Here the CDR3 DNA reads TGCGCCAGCAGCCAGGAGGGAGTTACGCAGTATTTT. Encoded protein: CASSQEGVTQYF.

This chain links TRBV11-2 with TRBJ2-6; 7 nucleotides agree with TRBD1. The ends lost 2 bases at V and 2 bases at J; junction bases unmatched: 3. The CDR3 length is 16 residues. Germline V lookup: CDR1 SGHAT, CDR2 FQNNGV. In DNA form, the CDR3 reads TGTGCCAGCAGCTTATACAGGGGACCTGGGGCCAACGTCCTGACTTTC. As protein: CASSLYRGPGANVLTF. Full variable domain (remainder filled in from reference TRBV11-2 and TRBJ2-6): EAGVAQSPRYKIIEKRQSVAFWCNPISGHATLYWYQQILGQGPKLLIQFQNNGVVDDSQLPKDRFSAERLKGVDSTLKIQPAKLEDSAVYLCASSLYRGPGANVLTFGAGSRLTVL.

This clone occurred many times. The chain recombines TRBV5-6 with TRBJ1-4; 8 bases line up with TRBD1. This CDR3 is built from 14 residues. The germline CDR1 and CDR2 sequences are SGHDT and YYEEEE. With V trimmed by 5 bases and J by 6 bases, 6 bases remained unmatched. The CDR3 loop reads CASRETGVDEKLFF. The CDR3 DNA reads TGTGCCAGCAGAGAGACAGGGGTTGATGAAAAACTGTTTTTT.

The chain recombines TRBV2 with TRBJ2-3, with D perhaps matching TRBD1 (6 bases). Deletions cut 0 bases from V and 3 bases from J, with 13 bases between. This CDR3 region has 16 residues. Looked up from germline, CDR1 is SNHLY and CDR2 is FYNNEI. Written as DNA, the CDR3 is TGTGCCAGCAGTGAAGCACCAGGGGTGAGGACAGATACGCAGTATTTT. Amino acids: CASSEAPGVRTDTQYF.

The chain couples TRBV5-6 to TRBJ1-1, with D possibly matching TRBD1 (5 bases). V was cut by 1 base and J by 6 bases, with 10 bases left in between. The CDR3 is 13 amino acids. The germline gives CDR1 SGHDT, CDR2 YYEEEE. The CDR3 spells CASSLLGDPEAFF. The DNA of the CDR3 is TGTGCCAGCAGCTTGCTAGGGGACCCTGAAGCTTTCTTT.

The rearrangement uses TRBV2 and TRBJ1-5, with D possibly being TRBD1 (5 bases). Trimming stripped 6 bases from V and 5 bases from J, with 14 bases between. The CDR3 loop spans 14 amino acids. Per germline, CDR1 SNHLY and CDR2 FYNNEI. CDR3 bases: TGTGCCAGCAGCCTGAAGAGGGGTGATCAGCCCCAGCATTTT. Translated, it gives CASSLKRGDQPQHF.

The genes are TRBV30 and TRBJ1-1, with TRBD1 as a possible D gene (5 bases). V was shortened by 4 bases and J by 0 bases, with 15 bases between the two germline ends. The V gene's germline CDR1 is GTSNPN and CDR2 SVGIG (reference sequence). This CDR3 has 15 amino acids. In DNA, the CDR3 is TGTGCCTGGACTGTCGGGACGGCCATGAACACTGAAGCTTTCTTT. Translation gives CAWTVGTAMNTEAFF.